A single sample is the source of the 12 T cell receptor beta chains below, sequenced in a study of early T cells in non-severe SARS-CoV-2 infection. TCRdb itself ran the 5' RACE reads through MiXCR, one entry per CDR3 protein. Of about 77,000 distinct CDR3 sequences listed, 12% were seen once; the top ten hold roughly 15%. The source was whole blood, collected at baseline. The source of these receptors is an adult who was a healthcare worker with PCR-confirmed SARS-CoV-2 infection or an uninfected control (not recorded which). The donor label of this sample is uncertain.

This clonotype showed up many times. The chain carries TRBV5-1 and TRBJ2-2, with a possible D match to TRBD1 (5 bases). The CDR3 consists of 16 residues. Germline loops: CDR1 SGHRS, CDR2 YFSETQ. V lost 0 bases, J lost 5 bases, and 14 bases lay in between. The CDR3 DNA reads TGCGCCAGCAGCTTGGCCGGGCAGGGTTGGACCGGGGAGCTGTTTTTT. It translates to CASSLAGQGWTGELFF.

This chain links TRBV9 with TRBJ1-1, with D maybe TRBD1 (5 bases). Trimming left V 0 bases short and J 3 bases short, with 15 bases between. This CDR3 contains 16 residues. Germline-derived CDR1 and CDR2 are SGDLS and YYNGEE. The CDR3: CASSVAGTADYTEAFF. The CDR3 DNA is TGTGCCAGCAGCGTAGCTGGGACGGCGGACTACACTGAAGCTTTCTTT.

The table lists this clonotype with a few counts. The rearrangement links TRBV7-6 to TRBJ1-1; no clear D. Looked up from germline, CDR1 is SGHVS and CDR2 is FNYEAQ. The CDR3 has 13 amino acids. Deletions cut 3 bases from V and 4 bases from J, with 9 bases between. The CDR3 DNA sequence: TGTGCCAGCAGCTTTGGGAAGGGCACTGAAGCTTTCTTT. Encoded protein: CASSFGKGTEAFF.

This clonotype was found a few times. The CDR3 coding sequence is TGTGCCAGCAGCACCATGTCGGTCGGCGGGAGGGCCTACAATGAGCAGTTCTTC. It yields the protein CASSTMSVGGRAYNEQFF. The genes are TRBV21-1 and TRBJ2-1; TRBD2, as called in the table, went unchecked against the DNA. TRBV21-1 constitutes a pseudogene. This CDR3 contains 18 residues.

This clonotype was seen just once. The rearrangement links TRBV7-2 to TRBJ2-7; D may match TRBD1 or TRBD2 (5 bases each). Germline loops: CDR1 SGHTA, CDR2 FQGNSA. This CDR3 has 12 amino acids. Trimming took off 6 bases at V and 7 bases at J, with 13 bases between the two ends. The CDR3 sequence: CASSLGPLEQYF. CDR3 sequence (DNA): TGTGCCAGCAGTTTGGGACCTTTAGAGCAGTACTTC.

This clonotype was counted many times. The chain is built from TRBV7-2 and TRBJ2-1, with 11 bases aligning to TRBD1. V lost 4 bases and J lost 7; bases outside the gene matches: 9. Germline CDR1 is SGHTA and CDR2 is FQGNSA. The CDR3 is made up of 16 amino acids. CDR3 region: CASSYKDRGLVNEQFF. CDR3 nucleotides: TGTGCCAGCAGCTATAAGGACAGGGGGCTTGTAAATGAGCAGTTCTTC.

CDR3 sequence reads: CASSRTRGYEQFF. In DNA, the CDR3 is TGTGCCAGCAGCCGGACTAGGGGTTATGAGCAGTTCTTC. The chain couples TRBV11-3 to TRBJ2-1, with TRBD2 matching over 7 bases. CDR1 is SGHNT, CDR2 YENEEA, per germline. The CDR3 has 13 residues. The ends lost 5 bases at V and 8 bases at J; junction bases unmatched: 6.

This clonotype was observed a few times. J is TRBJ2-7 and V is TRBV12-3 or TRBV12-4, with D perhaps matching TRBD2 (6 bases). The length of the CDR3 is 15 residues. Trimming left V 6 bases short and J 2 bases short, with 17 bases between. In nucleotides, the CDR3 is TGTGCCAGCAGATTTGGCGGGACCCCCACCTACGAGCAGTACTTC. Its protein is CASRFGGTPTYEQYF.

For this clonotype: A much larger clone lies one base from this, so it may be a read error. The CDR3 nucleotides are TGCAGTGCTCAAACAGGCCTCTCCTACGAGCAGTACTTC. Translated, it gives CSAQTGLSYEQYF. The chain carries TRBV20-1 and TRBJ2-7, with D possibly TRBD1 on 5 matching bases. CDR1 is DFQATT, CDR2 SNEGSKA, per germline (reference sequence). This CDR3 has 13 residues. V lost 5 bases, J lost 0 bases, and 11 bases lay in between.

This clonotype was recorded many times. The gene calls are TRBV7-2 and TRBJ2-5; a weak D match, TRBD2 (5 bases). Trimming pared 0 bases from V and 5 bases from J, leaving 7 bases between. This CDR3 has 13 amino acids. CDR1 and CDR2 from the germline V gene are SGHTA and FQGNSA. In nucleotides, the CDR3 is TGTGCCAGCAGCTTAGCGGGCGGGGAGACCCAGTACTTC. Translating it yields CASSLAGGETQYF.

This clonotype has at least ten counts. The chain carries TRBV7-2 and TRBJ2-4; D is possibly TRBD2 (5 bases). Looked up from germline, CDR1 is SGHTA and CDR2 is FQGNSA. The germline V and J ends were trimmed by 4 bases and 2 bases, with 15 bases remaining between them. The CDR3 loop spans 16 amino acids. DNA of the CDR3: TGTGCCAGCAGCTCCGGACTGGTGAAGACCAAAAACATTCAGTACTTC. Protein: CASSSGLVKTKNIQYF.

The rearrangement joins TRBV3-1 to TRBJ2-4; 8 positions agree with TRBD1. CDR3 length equals 18 residues. Germline V gene lookup returns CDR1 LGHDT and CDR2 YNNKEL (reference sequence). V shed 0 bases, J shed 0 bases, and the junction held 7 bases outside the gene matches. The CDR3: CASSQDFGQGLAKNIQYF. As DNA, the CDR3 is TGTGCCAGCAGCCAAGATTTTGGACAGGGTCTAGCCAAAAACATTCAGTACTTC.